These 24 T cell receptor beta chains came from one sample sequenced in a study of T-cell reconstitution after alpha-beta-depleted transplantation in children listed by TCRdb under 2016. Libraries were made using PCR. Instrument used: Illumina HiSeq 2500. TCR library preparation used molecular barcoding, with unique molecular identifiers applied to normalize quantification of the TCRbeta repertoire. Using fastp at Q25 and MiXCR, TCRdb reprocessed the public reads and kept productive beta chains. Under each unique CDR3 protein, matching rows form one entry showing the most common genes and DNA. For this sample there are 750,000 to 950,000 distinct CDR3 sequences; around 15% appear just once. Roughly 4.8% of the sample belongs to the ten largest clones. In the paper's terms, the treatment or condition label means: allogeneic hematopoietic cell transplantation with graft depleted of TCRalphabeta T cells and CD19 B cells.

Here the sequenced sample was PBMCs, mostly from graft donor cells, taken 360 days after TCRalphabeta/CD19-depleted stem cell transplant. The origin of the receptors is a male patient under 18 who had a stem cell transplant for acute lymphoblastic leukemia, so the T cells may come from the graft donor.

The CDR3 DNA follows: TGCAGCGCTTTACTAGCGGGAGGACCCTACGAGCAGTACTTC. It yields the protein CSALLAGGPYEQYF. This chain links TRBV29-1 with TRBJ2-7; TRBD2 matches at 12 bases. Germline-derived CDR1 and CDR2 are SQVTM and ANQGSEA. V trimming: 7 bases; J trimming: 2 bases; junction bases outside the gene matches: 6. The CDR3 contains 14 residues.

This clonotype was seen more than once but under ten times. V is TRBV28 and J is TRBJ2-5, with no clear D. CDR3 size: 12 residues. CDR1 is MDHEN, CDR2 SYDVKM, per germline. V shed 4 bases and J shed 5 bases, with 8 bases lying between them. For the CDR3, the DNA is TGTGCCAGCAGTTCATATTCGGAGACCCAGTACTTC. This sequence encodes CASSSYSETQYF.

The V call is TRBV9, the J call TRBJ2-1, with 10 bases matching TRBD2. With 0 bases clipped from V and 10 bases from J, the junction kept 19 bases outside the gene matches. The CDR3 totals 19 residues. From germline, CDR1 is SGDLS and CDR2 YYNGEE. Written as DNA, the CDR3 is TGTGCCAGCAGCGTAGAATTCAGGGTGGGACTAGCGCCCCGGGGCGAGCAGTTCTTC. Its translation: CASSVEFRVGLAPRGEQFF.

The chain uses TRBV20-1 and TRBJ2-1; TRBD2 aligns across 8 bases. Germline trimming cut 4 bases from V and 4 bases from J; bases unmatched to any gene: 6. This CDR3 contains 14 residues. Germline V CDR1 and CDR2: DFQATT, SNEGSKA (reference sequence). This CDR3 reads CSAMGLVVYNEQFF. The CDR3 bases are TGCAGTGCTATGGGACTAGTCGTTTACAATGAGCAGTTCTTC.

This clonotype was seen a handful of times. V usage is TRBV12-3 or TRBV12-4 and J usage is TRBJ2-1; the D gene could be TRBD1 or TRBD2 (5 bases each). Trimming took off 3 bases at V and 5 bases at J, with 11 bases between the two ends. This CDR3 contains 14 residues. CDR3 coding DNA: TGTGCCAGCAGTTTCGCCAGGGACCACAATGAGCAGTTCTTC. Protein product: CASSFARDHNEQFF.

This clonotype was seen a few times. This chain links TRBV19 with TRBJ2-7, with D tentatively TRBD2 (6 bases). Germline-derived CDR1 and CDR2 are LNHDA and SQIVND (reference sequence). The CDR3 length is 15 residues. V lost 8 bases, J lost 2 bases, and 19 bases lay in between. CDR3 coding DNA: TGTGCCAGTGGGTTACGGAGGGACGGTCCCTACGAGCAGTACTTC. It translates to CASGLRRDGPYEQYF.

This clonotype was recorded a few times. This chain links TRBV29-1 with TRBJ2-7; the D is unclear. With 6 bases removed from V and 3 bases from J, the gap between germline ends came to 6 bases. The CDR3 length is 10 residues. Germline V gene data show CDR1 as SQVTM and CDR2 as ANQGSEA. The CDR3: CSVLHYEQYF. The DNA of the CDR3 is TGCAGCGTCCTACACTACGAGCAGTACTTC.

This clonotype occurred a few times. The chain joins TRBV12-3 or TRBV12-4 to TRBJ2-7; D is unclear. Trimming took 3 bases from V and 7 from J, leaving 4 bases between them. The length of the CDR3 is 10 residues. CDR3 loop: CASSFPEQYF. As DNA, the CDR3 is TGTGCCAGCAGTTTTCCAGAGCAGTACTTC.

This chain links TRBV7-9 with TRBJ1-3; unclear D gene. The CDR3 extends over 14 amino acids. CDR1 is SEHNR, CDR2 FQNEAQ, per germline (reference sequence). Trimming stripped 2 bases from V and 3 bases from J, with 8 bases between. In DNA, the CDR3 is TGTGCCAGCAGCTTAAATGTTGTTGGAAACACCATATATTTT. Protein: CASSLNVVGNTIYF.

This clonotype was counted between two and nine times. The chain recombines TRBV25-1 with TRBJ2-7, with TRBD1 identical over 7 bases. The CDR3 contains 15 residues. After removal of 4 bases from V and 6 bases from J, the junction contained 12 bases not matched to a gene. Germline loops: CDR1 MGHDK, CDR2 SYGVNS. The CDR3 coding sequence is TGTGCCAGCAGTGCGTCCGGCAGGGGGACCCCCGAGCAGTACTTC. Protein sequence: CASSASGRGTPEQYF.

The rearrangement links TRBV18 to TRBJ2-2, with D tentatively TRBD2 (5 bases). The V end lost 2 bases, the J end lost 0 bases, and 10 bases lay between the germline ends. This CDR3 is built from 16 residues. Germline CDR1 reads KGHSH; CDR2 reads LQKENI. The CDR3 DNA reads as TGTGCCAGCTCACCATCCTCGGGGTCGAACACCGGGGAGCTGTTTTTT. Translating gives CASSPSSGSNTGELFF.

The CDR3 DNA is TGCAGCGTTGCGGGCCCCGGACTCTACGAGCAGTACTTC. Translating it yields CSVAGPGLYEQYF. The chain employs TRBV29-1 and TRBJ2-7; perhaps TRBD2 as D (5 bases). Trimming left V 4 bases short and J 3 bases short, with 13 bases between. Looked up from germline, CDR1 is SQVTM and CDR2 is ANQGSEA. This CDR3 contains 13 residues.

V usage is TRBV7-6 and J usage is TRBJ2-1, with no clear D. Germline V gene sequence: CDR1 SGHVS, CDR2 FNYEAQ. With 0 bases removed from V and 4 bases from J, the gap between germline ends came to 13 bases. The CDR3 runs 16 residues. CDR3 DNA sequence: TGTGCCAGCAGCTTAGCGCCGGTCATCCCATACAATGAGCAGTTCTTC. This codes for CASSLAPVIPYNEQFF.

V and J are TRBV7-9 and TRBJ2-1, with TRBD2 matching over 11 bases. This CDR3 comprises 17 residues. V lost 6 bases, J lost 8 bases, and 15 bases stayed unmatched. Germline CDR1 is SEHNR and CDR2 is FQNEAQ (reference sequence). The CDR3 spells CASSSTPGTSGWDEQFF. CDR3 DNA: TGTGCCAGCAGTTCAACCCCCGGGACTAGCGGATGGGATGAGCAGTTCTTC.

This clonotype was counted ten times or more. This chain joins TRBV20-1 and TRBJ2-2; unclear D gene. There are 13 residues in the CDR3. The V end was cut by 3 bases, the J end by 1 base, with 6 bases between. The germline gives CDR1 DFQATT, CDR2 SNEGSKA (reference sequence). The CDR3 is CSARRVNTGELFF. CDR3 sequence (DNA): TGCAGTGCTAGGCGCGTGAACACCGGGGAGCTGTTTTTT.

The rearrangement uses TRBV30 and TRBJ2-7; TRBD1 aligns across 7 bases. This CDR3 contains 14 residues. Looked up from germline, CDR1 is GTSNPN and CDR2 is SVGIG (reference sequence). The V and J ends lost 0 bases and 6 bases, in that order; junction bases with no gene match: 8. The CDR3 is CAWSVPRQGREQYF. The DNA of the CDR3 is TGTGCCTGGAGTGTCCCTCGACAGGGACGCGAGCAGTACTTC. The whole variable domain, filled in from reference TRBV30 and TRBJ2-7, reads SQTIHQWPATLVQPVGSPLSLECTVEGTSNPNLYWYRQAAGRGLQLLFYSVGIGQISSEVPQNLSASRPQDRQFILSSKKLLLSDSGFYLCAWSVPRQGREQYFGPGTRLTVT.

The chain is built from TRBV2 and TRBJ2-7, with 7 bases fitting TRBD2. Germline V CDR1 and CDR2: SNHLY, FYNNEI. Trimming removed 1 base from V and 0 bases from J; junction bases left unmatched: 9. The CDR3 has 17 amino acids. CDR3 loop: CASSEEASGVFSYEQYF. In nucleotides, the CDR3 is TGTGCCAGCAGTGAAGAGGCTAGCGGAGTCTTCTCCTACGAGCAGTACTTC.

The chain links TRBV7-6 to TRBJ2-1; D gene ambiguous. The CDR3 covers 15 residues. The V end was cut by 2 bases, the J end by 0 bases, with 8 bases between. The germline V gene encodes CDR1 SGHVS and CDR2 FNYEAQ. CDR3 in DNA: TGTGCCAGCAGCTTATTAACCGGCTCCTACAATGAGCAGTTCTTC. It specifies CASSLLTGSYNEQFF.

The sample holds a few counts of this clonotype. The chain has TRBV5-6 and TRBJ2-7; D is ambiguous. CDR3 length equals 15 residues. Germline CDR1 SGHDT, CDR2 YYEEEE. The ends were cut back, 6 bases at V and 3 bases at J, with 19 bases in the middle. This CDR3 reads CASKDNSNGFYEQYF. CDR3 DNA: TGTGCCAGCAAAGATAACTCTAATGGATTCTACGAGCAGTACTTC.

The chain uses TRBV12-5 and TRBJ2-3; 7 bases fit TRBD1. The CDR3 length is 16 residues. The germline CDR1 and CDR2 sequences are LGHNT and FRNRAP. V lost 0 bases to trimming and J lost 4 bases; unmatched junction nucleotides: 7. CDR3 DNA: TGTGCTAGTGGTTTGGTTCTGACAGGGATCGCAGATACGCAGTATTTT. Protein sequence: CASGLVLTGIADTQYF.

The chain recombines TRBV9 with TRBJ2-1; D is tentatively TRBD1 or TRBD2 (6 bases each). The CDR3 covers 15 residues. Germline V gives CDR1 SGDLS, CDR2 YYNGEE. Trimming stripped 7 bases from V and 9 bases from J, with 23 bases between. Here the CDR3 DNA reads TGTGCCAGCGCTAGAGGGGGGAGTAATGTAGCTGAGCAGTTCTTC. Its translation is CASARGGSNVAEQFF.

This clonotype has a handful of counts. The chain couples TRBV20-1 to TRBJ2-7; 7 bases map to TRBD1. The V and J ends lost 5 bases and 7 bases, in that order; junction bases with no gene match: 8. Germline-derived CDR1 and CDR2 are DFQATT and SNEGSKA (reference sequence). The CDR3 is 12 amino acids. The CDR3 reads CSASQGLGEQYF. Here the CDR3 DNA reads TGCAGTGCTTCACAGGGGCTAGGGGAGCAGTACTTC.

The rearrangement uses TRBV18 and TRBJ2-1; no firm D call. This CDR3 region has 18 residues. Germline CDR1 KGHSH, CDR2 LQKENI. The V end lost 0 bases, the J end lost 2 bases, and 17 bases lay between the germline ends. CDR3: CASSPPGWAHGTYNEQFF. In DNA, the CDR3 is TGTGCCAGCTCACCACCAGGGTGGGCGCACGGAACCTACAATGAGCAGTTCTTC.

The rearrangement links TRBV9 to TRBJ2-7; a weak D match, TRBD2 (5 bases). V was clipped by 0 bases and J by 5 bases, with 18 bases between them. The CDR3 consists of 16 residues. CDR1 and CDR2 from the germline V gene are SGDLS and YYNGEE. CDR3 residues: CASSVDRGPTWDEQYF. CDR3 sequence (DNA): TGTGCCAGCAGCGTAGATCGCGGGCCCACGTGGGACGAGCAGTACTTC.